This T cell receptor (beta chain) came from a study of beta chain features in type 1 diabetes. Overall study results and limits: Moderate yet significant TCRB CDR3 shortening was seen in Type 1 diabetes patients in all four CD4+ subsets.

Germline V gene lookup returns CDR1 SGHNT and CDR2 YYREEE (reference sequence). This CDR3 is 15 amino acids long. Trimming removed 0 bases from V and 2 bases from J; junction bases left unmatched: 0. Reverse transcription of all isolated RNA meant that expressed TCRB transcripts were sequenced. Clones were sequenced by immunoSEQ multiplex PCR, and TCRdb holds only the in-frame ones, with some missing. The sample shows 360,000 or so clones, about 20% of them seen only once. Regarding this clone: Its antigen is unidentified. Other DNA variants within this sample encode the same CDR3.

V and J are TRBV5-4 and TRBJ2-7, with 12 bases matching TRBD2. Sequences were obtained from naive CD4+ T cells from blood. This receptor was taken from a woman in her late teens or twenties in good health. CDR3 bases: TGTGCCAGCAGCTTGGGACTAGCGGGGGCCTACGAGCAGTACTTC. Its protein is CASSLGLAGAYEQYF.